This T cell receptor (beta chain) was sequenced during a study of T cell responses to AZD1222 COVID-19 vaccine. With 2 bases removed from V and 6 bases from J, the gap between germline ends came to 7 bases. The CDR3 sequence is 13 residues long. The assay was immunoSEQ multiplex PCR, and TCRdb's table has in-frame clones only and misses some. The table includes 90,000 to 150,000 clones, 86% detected once. The TCR comes from an adult who received the AZD1222 COVID-19 vaccine. The chain links TRBV12-3 or TRBV12-4 to TRBJ2-2, with D possibly being TRBD1 or TRBD2 (5 bases each). Here the sequenced sample was peripheral blood, taken 28 days after the second AZD1222 dose. CDR3 nucleotide sequence: TGTGCCAGCAGTTTATGGGACCCCGGGGAGCTGTTTTTT. Translation: CASSLWDPGELFF.